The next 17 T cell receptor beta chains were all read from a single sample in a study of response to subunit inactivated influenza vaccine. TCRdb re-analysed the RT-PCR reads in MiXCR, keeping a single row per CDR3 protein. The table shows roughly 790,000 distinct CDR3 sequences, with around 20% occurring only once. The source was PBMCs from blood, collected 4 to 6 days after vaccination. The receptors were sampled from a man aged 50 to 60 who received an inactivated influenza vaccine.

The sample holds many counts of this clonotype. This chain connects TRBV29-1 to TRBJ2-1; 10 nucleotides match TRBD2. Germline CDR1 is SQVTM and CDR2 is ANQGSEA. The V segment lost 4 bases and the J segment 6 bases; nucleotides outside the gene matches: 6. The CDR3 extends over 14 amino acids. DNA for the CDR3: TGCAGCGTTGCTACTAGCGGGATTGGCAATGAGCAGTTCTTC. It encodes CSVATSGIGNEQFF.

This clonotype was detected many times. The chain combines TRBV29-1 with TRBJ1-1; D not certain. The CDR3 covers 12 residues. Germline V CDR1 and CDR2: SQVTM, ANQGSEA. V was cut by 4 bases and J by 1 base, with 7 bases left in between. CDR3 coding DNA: TGCAGCGTTGCTGAGGGGAACACTGAAGCTTTCTTT. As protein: CSVAEGNTEAFF.

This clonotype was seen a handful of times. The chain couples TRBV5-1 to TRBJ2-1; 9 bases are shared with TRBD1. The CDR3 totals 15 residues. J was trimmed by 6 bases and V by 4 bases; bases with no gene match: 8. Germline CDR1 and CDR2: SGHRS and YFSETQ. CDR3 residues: CASSGPGQGFNEQFF. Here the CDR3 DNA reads TGCGCCAGCAGCGGCCCGGGACAGGGTTTCAATGAGCAGTTCTTC.

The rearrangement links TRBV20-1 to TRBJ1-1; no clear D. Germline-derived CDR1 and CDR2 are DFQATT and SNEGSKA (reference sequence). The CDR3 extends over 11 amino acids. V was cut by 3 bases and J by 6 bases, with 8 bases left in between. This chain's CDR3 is CSASVSSEAFF. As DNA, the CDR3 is TGCAGTGCTAGTGTCTCTTCTGAAGCTTTCTTT.

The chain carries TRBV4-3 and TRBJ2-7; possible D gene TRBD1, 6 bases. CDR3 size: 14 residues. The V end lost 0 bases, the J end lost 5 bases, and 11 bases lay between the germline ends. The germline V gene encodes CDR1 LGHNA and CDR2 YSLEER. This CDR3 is CASSQDWGRDEQYF. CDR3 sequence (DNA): TGCGCCAGCAGCCAAGATTGGGGGCGGGACGAGCAGTACTTC.

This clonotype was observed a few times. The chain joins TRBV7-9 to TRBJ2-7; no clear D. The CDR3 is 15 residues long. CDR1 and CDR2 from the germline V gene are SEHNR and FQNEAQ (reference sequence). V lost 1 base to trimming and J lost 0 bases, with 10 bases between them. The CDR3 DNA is TGTGCCAGCAGCTTAGAAGGGATCAACTCCTACGAGCAGTACTTC. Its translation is CASSLEGINSYEQYF.

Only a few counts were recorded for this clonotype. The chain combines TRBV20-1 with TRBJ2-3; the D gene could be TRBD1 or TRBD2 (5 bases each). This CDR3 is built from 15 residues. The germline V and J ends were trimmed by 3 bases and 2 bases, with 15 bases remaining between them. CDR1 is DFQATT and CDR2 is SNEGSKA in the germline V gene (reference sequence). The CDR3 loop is CSASSGTGHTDTQYF. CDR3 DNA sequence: TGCAGTGCTAGTTCCGGGACCGGCCACACAGATACGCAGTATTTT.

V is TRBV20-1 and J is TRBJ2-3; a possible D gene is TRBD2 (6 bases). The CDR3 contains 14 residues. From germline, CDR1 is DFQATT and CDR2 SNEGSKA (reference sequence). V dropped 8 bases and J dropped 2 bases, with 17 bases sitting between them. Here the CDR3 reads CSPCRGGTTDTQYF. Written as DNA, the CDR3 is TGCAGTCCTTGCCGGGGCGGGACCACAGATACGCAGTATTTT.

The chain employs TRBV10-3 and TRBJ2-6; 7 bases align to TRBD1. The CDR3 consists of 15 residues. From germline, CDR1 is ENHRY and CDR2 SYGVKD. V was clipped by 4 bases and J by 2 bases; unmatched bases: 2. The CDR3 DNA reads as TGTGCCATCAGTGGCCAGGGGGCTGGGGCCAACGTCCTGACTTTC. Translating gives CAISGQGAGANVLTF.

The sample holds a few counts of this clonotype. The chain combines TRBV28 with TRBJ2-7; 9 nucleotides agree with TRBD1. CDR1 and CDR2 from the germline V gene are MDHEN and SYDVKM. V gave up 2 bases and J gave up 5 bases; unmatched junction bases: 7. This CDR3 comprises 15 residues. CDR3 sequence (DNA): TGTGCCAGCAGTTTAACCGGGACAGGGTTGGACGAGCAGTACTTC. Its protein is CASSLTGTGLDEQYF.

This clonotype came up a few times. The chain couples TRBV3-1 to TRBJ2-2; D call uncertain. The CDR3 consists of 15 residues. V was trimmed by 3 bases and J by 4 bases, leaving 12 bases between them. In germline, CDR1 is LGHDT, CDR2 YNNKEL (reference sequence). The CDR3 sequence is CASSQCQAITGELFF. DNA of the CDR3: TGTGCCAGCAGCCAGTGCCAGGCCATCACCGGGGAGCTGTTTTTT.

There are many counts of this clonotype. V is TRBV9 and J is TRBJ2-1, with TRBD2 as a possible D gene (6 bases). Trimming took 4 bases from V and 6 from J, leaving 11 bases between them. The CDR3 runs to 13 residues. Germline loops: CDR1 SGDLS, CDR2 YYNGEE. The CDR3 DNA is TGTGCCAGCAGCCCCCCGGGGGTCAATGAGCAGTTCTTC. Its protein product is CASSPPGVNEQFF. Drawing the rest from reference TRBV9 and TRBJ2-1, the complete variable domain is DSGVTQTPKHLITATGQRVTLRCSPRSGDLSVYWYQQSLDQGLQFLIQYYNGEERAKGNILERFSAQQFPDLHSELNLSSLELGDSALYFCASSPPGVNEQFFGPGTRLTVL.

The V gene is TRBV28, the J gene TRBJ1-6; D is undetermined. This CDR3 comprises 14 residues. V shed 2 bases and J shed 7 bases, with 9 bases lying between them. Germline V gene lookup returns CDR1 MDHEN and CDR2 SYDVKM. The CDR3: CASSLLGINSPLHF. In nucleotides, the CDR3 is TGTGCCAGCAGTTTACTAGGGATCAATTCACCCCTCCACTTT.

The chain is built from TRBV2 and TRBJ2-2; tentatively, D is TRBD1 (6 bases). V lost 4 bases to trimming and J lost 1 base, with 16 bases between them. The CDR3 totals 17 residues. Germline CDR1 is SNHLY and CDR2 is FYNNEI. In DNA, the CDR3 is TGTGCCAGCAGTGTGAATGGGGGCCCAATGAACACCGGGGAGCTGTTTTTT. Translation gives CASSVNGGPMNTGELFF. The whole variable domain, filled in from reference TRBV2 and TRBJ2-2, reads EPEVTQTPSHQVTQMGQEVILRCVPISNHLYFYWYRQILGQKVEFLVSFYNNEISEKSEIFDDQFSVERPDGSNFTLKIRSTKLEDSAMYFCASSVNGGPMNTGELFFGEGSRLTVL.

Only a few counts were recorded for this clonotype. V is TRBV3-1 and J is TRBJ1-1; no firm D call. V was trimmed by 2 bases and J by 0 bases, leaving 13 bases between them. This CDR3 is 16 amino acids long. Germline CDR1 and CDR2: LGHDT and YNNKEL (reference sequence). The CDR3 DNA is TGTGCCAGCAGCCAACGAGGCCAAGGGATGAACACTGAAGCTTTCTTT. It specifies CASSQRGQGMNTEAFF.

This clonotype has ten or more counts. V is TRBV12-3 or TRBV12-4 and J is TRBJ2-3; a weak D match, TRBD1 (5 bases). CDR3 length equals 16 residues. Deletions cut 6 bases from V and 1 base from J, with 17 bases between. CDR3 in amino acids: CASRQWQGDGTDTQYF. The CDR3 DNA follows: TGTGCCAGCAGGCAATGGCAGGGTGACGGCACAGATACGCAGTATTTT.

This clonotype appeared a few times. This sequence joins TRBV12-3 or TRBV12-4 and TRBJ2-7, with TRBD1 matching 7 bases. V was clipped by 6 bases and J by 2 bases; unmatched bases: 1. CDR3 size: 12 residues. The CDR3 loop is CASRDRTYEQYF. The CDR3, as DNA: TGTGCCAGCAGGGACAGGACCTACGAGCAGTACTTC.